A selection of T cell receptor beta chains follows, all from one sample in a study of T-cell reconstitution after alpha-beta-depleted transplantation in children. One entry per CDR3 protein results from TCRdb running MiXCR on the PCR reads. The data show around 600,000 distinct CDR3 sequences, around 17% seen once. Sequencing was performed on PBMCs from the stem cell graft donor, taken from the stem cell graft. The source is a human donor who donated a stem cell graft to a child with acute myeloid leukemia. The CDR3 runs from the conserved cysteine through the conserved F or W. A D gene is named only where the DNA matches it firmly. The size of a clone is reported for some rows only, either as once, few or many, or as a class for expanded clones.

d_call j_call clone_size v_call cdr3_aa cdr3_nt
NA TRBJ1-4 many TRBV6-1 CASSVGRFLFF TGTGCCAGCAGTGTGGGCCGTTTCCTGTTTTTT
NA TRBJ2-7 NA TRBV12-3/TRBV12-4 CASSLQGRTSYEQYF TGTGCCAGCAGTTTACAGGGGAGGACCTCCTACGAGCAGTACTTC
NA TRBJ2-2 few TRBV28 CASSTPGFRFGELFF NA
NA TRBJ2-5 many TRBV5-6 CASSVKETQYF TGTGCCAGCAGCGTTAAAGAGACCCAGTACTTC
NA TRBJ1-5 few TRBV6-2/TRBV6-3 CASRDSSNQPQHF TGTGCCAGCAGGGACAGTAGCAATCAGCCCCAGCATTTT
TRBD2 TRBJ2-1 NA TRBV9 CASSVGAGGPCEQFF TGTGCCAGCAGCGTAGGGGCGGGGGGCCCTTGTGAGCAGTTCTTC
NA TRBJ1-5 few TRBV20-1 CSARWRENQPQHF TGCAGTGCTAGGTGGAGGGAAAATCAGCCCCAGCATTTT
NA TRBJ2-7 few TRBV20-1 CSARIPLGGEQYF TGCAGTGCTAGAATCCCACTAGGCGGGGAGCAGTACTTC
TRBD2 TRBJ2-2 many TRBV29-1 CSVLGTSGAIRAGELFF TGCAGCGTTCTCGGGACTAGCGGGGCTATAAGGGCCGGGGAGCTGTTTTTT
TRBD2 TRBJ2-7 NA TRBV11-2 CASSPSLAGGPYEQYF TGTGCCAGCAGCCCATCACTAGCGGGGGGACCCTACGAGCAGTACTTC
TRBD2 TRBJ2-1 NA TRBV7-6 CASSLLAGGRGNEQFF TGTGCCAGCAGCTTACTAGCGGGGGGGAGAGGCAATGAGCAGTTCTTC
NA TRBJ1-2 many TRBV7-2 CASSLGQPYGYTF TGTGCCAGCAGCTTAGGACAGCCCTATGGCTACACCTTC
NA TRBJ2-7 many TRBV20-1 CSARGEGGWYEQYF TGCAGTGCTAGAGGAGAGGGGGGCTGGTACGAGCAGTACTTC
NA TRBJ1-1 many TRBV20-1 CSAPKEGRNTEAFF TGCAGTGCTCCGAAGGAAGGGAGGAACACTGAAGCTTTCTTT